This T cell receptor (beta chain) was found in a study of blood T cell repertoires in COVID-19. This table comes from immunoSEQ multiplex PCR, and its TCRdb copy is limited to in-frame clones, with some not included. The repertoire has 100,000 to 150,000 clones, 92% of them found once; the top ten carry about 1.9%. The CDR3 has 11 amino acids. Germline V lookup: CDR1 SNHLY, CDR2 FYNNEI. V lost 5 bases and J 3 bases, leaving 4 bases between the germline ends. The sequenced sample consisted of peripheral blood. This TCR came from a man aged 50 to 60 with COVID-19, enrolled during active disease. V usage is TRBV2 and J usage is TRBJ2-5; D unclear. CDR3 loop: CASSTKETQYF. The CDR3, as DNA: TGTGCCAGCAGTACAAAAGAGACCCAGTACTTC.